Listed here are 28 T cell receptor beta chains from one sample, sequenced in a study of cytomegalovirus exposure and HLA in healthy donors (dated by TCRdb to 2015 to 2018). Library preparation used the immunoSEQ multiplex PCR assay. For the multiplex PCR, a mixture combining 60 forward primers for TCR Vbeta segments and 13 reverse primers for TCR Jbeta segments was used. TCRdb's version of the immuneACCESS table is confined to in-frame rearrangements and falls short of the full clone set. An unresolved V gene accounts for under half of the shortfall where checked; the remainder is of unknown origin. The sample contains approximately 130,000 clones, roughly 9.6% of them found a single time. Roughly 6.4% of the sample goes to the ten largest clones. The specimen sequenced was PBMCs. The receptor source for this set is a woman in her thirties or forties in good health and CMV-seropositive.

V and J are TRBV10-3 and TRBJ2-1; TRBD2 agrees at 10 bases. From germline, CDR1 is ENHRY and CDR2 SYGVKD. The V gene end was trimmed by 3 bases and the J gene end by 4 bases; junction bases not matched to a gene: 3. This CDR3 region has 15 residues. The CDR3 nucleotides read TGTGCCATCAGTGACCCAGCGGGGGGGTACAATGAGCAGTTCTTC. Translation: CAISDPAGGYNEQFF.

This clone was counted between two and nine times. V gene TRBV19 combines with J gene TRBJ1-6, with D possibly TRBD1 on 5 matching bases. The V and J ends lost 5 bases and 6 bases respectively, with 8 bases between them. The CDR3 totals 13 residues. CDR1 is LNHDA, CDR2 SQIVND, per germline (reference sequence). The chain's CDR3 is CASSSQGNSPLHF. DNA for the CDR3: TGTGCCAGTAGTTCCCAGGGTAATTCACCCCTCCACTTT.

The rearrangement uses TRBV7-6 and TRBJ2-1, with TRBD2 matching 15 bases. Germline CDR1 and CDR2: SGHVS and FNYEAQ. This CDR3 spans 17 amino acids. The junction had 5 bases not matched to a gene; V was cut back by 1 base and J by 7 bases. The CDR3 DNA sequence: TGTGCCAGCAGCTTAGGGACTAGCGGGGGGGCTAGGAATGAGCAGTTCTTC. Amino acids: CASSLGTSGGARNEQFF.

This clone was observed a few times. CDR3 sequence reads: CASSLGPGNTEAFF. The DNA for the CDR3 is TGTGCCAGCAGCCTAGGTCCGGGGAACACTGAAGCTTTCTTT. V and J are TRBV7-8 and TRBJ1-1, with D uncertain. This CDR3 spans 14 amino acids. V lost 5 bases, J lost 1 base, and 11 bases lay in between. CDR1 and CDR2 from the germline V gene are SGHVS and FQNEAQ.

This rearrangement joins TRBV11-2 to TRBJ1-1; possibly TRBD1 for D (6 bases). The CDR3 is 16 amino acids. V lost 0 bases and J lost 1, with 12 bases in between. Germline V CDR1 and CDR2: SGHAT, FQNNGV. This chain's CDR3 is CASSLDQTGRNTEAFF. DNA of the CDR3: TGTGCCAGCAGCTTAGACCAGACAGGTAGGAACACTGAAGCTTTCTTT. The full variable domain, its missing parts supplied by reference TRBV11-2 and TRBJ1-1, is EAGVAQSPRYKIIEKRQSVAFWCNPISGHATLYWYQQILGQGPKLLIQFQNNGVVDDSQLPKDRFSAERLKGVDSTLKIQPAKLEDSAVYLCASSLDQTGRNTEAFFGQGTRLTVV.

The chain carries TRBV2 and TRBJ2-1; TRBD2 aligns across 7 bases. CDR1 and CDR2 (germline): SNHLY, FYNNEI. Trimming cost V 5 bases and J 10 bases; bases outside gene matches: 5. The CDR3 is 12 amino acids. CDR3 region: CASSTPGREQFF. The CDR3 nucleotides are TGTGCCAGCAGTACCCCCGGGAGGGAGCAGTTCTTC.

This clone was picked up a small number of times. The V call is TRBV19, the J call TRBJ1-2; 7 bases agree with TRBD1. The trim removed 5 bases at V and 5 bases at J, leaving 11 bases unmatched. CDR1 is LNHDA and CDR2 is SQIVND in the germline V gene (reference sequence). The CDR3 sequence is 15 residues long. The CDR3 nucleotides are TGTGCCAGTAGTCTCGGGGGAGCAGGGGGATATGGCTACACCTTC. The encoded protein is CASSLGGAGGYGYTF.

The chain carries TRBV4-1 and TRBJ2-2; perhaps TRBD2 as D (5 bases). There are 14 residues in the CDR3. Germline loops: CDR1 MGHRA, CDR2 YSYEKL. Trimming left V 0 bases short and J 6 bases short, with 8 bases between. The CDR3 loop is CASSQDRGSGELFF. The CDR3 bases are TGCGCCAGCAGCCAAGATCGGGGATCCGGGGAGCTGTTTTTT.

The CDR3 is CASSERGLSGNTIYF. In nucleotides, the CDR3 is TGTGCCAGCAGTGAAAGGGGTTTATCTGGAAACACCATATATTTT. The chain couples TRBV2 to TRBJ1-3; a possible D gene is TRBD1 (5 bases). Per germline, CDR1 SNHLY and CDR2 FYNNEI. The CDR3 sequence is 15 residues long. Trimming shortened V by 2 bases and J by 1 base, and 9 bases separated the two germline ends.

In this sample, this clone turned up a few times. The V call is TRBV5-6, the J call TRBJ2-7; D may be TRBD1 (5 bases). CDR1 is SGHDT and CDR2 is YYEEEE in the germline V gene. This CDR3 has 13 residues. V was shortened by 0 bases and J by 4 bases, with 8 bases between the two germline ends. CDR3 in amino acids: CASSLVQGYEQYF. Written as DNA, the CDR3 is TGTGCCAGCAGCTTGGTTCAGGGATACGAGCAGTACTTC. Combining the CDR3 with reference TRBV5-6 and TRBJ2-7 gives the whole variable domain DAGVTQSPTHLIKTRGQQVTLRCSPKSGHDTVSWYQQALGQGPQFIFQYYEEEERQRGNFPDRFSGHQFPNYSSELNVNALLLGDSALYLCASSLVQGYEQYFGPGTRLTVT.

Ten or more counts support this clone. The chain links TRBV6-1 to TRBJ2-7; TRBD1 aligns across 8 bases. The CDR3 is 11 residues long. Germline-derived CDR1 and CDR2 are MNHNS and SASEGT. Losses at the gene ends were 9 bases for V and 5 bases for J; bases not matched to a gene: 3. CDR3 DNA: TGTGCCAGTAACAGGGGGAACGAGCAGTACTTC. It translates to CASNRGNEQYF.

This clone occurred a few times. This chain connects TRBV6-4 to TRBJ2-7; TRBD1 matches at 10 bases. After removal of 2 bases from V and 7 bases from J, the junction contained 17 bases not matched to a gene. Germline V lookup: CDR1 MRHNA, CDR2 SNTAGT. The CDR3 length is 18 residues. The CDR3 region is CASSDAFDGTGDFGEQYF. CDR3 nucleotide sequence: TGTGCCAGCAGTGACGCGTTTGACGGGACAGGGGATTTCGGAGAGCAGTACTTC.

The V gene is TRBV6-5, the J gene TRBJ1-2; 8 positions agree with TRBD1. Unmatched junction bases numbered 5, after V lost 7 bases and J lost 4 bases. The CDR3 covers 13 residues. Germline V CDR1 and CDR2: MNHEY, SVGAGI. The CDR3: CASTGQGSYGYTF. CDR3 DNA sequence: TGTGCCAGCACCGGACAGGGAAGCTATGGCTACACCTTC.

This clone appeared a few times. J is TRBJ1-1 and V is TRBV6-1; D is perhaps TRBD1 (6 bases). This CDR3 is 14 amino acids long. Germline CDR1 is MNHNS and CDR2 is SASEGT. Trimming removed 6 bases at V and 0 bases at J, with 11 bases between. The CDR3 nucleotides read TGTGCCAGCAGACGGACAGCGTTGAACACTGAAGCTTTCTTT. This sequence encodes CASRRTALNTEAFF.

This clone came up a few times. V and J are TRBV7-2 and TRBJ2-7; 8 bases match TRBD2. Germline V gene sequence: CDR1 SGHTA, CDR2 FQGNSA. Losses at the gene ends were 5 bases for V and 3 bases for J; bases not matched to a gene: 9. The CDR3 length is 15 residues. The CDR3 DNA reads as TGTGCCAGCAGCCTCGGACTAGCTAAGATCTACGAGCAGTACTTC. It yields the protein CASSLGLAKIYEQYF.

This clone was seen only a few times. Mismatch with germline at one junction end may stem from a read error. Distinct nucleotide sequences in the sample also encode this CDR3. V gene TRBV2 combines with J gene TRBJ1-1, with D unclear. This CDR3 comprises 13 residues. Germline loops: CDR1 SNHLY, CDR2 FYNNEI. CDR3 bases: TGTGCCAGCAAGAGGGAGCTGAACACTGAGGCTTTCTTT. Protein product: CASKRELNTEAFF. The whole variable domain, filled in from reference TRBV2 and TRBJ1-1, reads EPEVTQTPSHQVTQMGQEVILRCVPISNHLYFYWYRQILGQKVEFLVSFYNNEISEKSEIFDDQFSVERPDGSNFTLKIRSTKLEDSAMYFCASKRELNTEAFFGQGTRLTVV.

V and J are TRBV19 and TRBJ1-1, with 7 nucleotides matching TRBD1. The CDR3 is 13 residues long. Germline V gives CDR1 LNHDA, CDR2 SQIVND (reference sequence). Trimming took 0 bases from V and 6 from J; bases not matched to a gene: 1. CDR3 DNA: TGTGCCAGTAGTATAGACCAGGGGGCTGAAGCTTTCTTT. Protein sequence: CASSIDQGAEAFF.

In the case of this clone: Other DNA sequences of this sample code for an identical CDR3. The chain employs TRBV6-5 and TRBJ2-5, with 10 nucleotides matching TRBD2. CDR1 MNHEY and CDR2 SVGAGI come from the germline V gene. The CDR3 sequence is 14 residues long. After removal of 3 bases from V and 5 bases from J, the junction contained 3 bases not matched to a gene. The DNA of the CDR3 is TGTGCCAGCAGTTATAGCGGGGGGTGGGAGACCCAGTACTTC. Amino acid sequence: CASSYSGGWETQYF.

The chain combines TRBV9 with TRBJ1-3; the D is unclear. The CDR3 consists of 12 residues. The V and J ends lost 4 bases and 1 base respectively, with 3 bases between them. In germline, CDR1 is SGDLS, CDR2 YYNGEE. The CDR3 loop is CASSPSGNTIYF. The CDR3 nucleotides read TGTGCCAGCAGCCCTTCTGGAAACACCATATATTTT.

The chain links TRBV10-3 to TRBJ1-2; D is uncertain. Germline V gene data show CDR1 as ENHRY and CDR2 as SYGVKD. This CDR3 has 16 residues. V was pared by 0 bases and J by 0 bases, with 11 bases between. CDR3 protein: CAISESQTGSNYGYTF. The CDR3 DNA reads as TGTGCCATCAGTGAGTCCCAGACGGGATCTAACTATGGCTACACCTTC.

This clone showed up just a few times. This chain uses TRBV19 with TRBJ1-2, with D possibly matching TRBD1 (5 bases). The CDR3 extends over 14 amino acids. Deletions cut 6 bases from V and 1 base from J, with 12 bases between. Germline CDR1 is LNHDA and CDR2 is SQIVND (reference sequence). This chain's CDR3 is CASRAGGGNYGYTF. The CDR3 DNA reads as TGTGCCAGTAGAGCTGGCGGGGGTAACTATGGCTACACCTTC.

This clone was recorded at least ten times. The chain employs TRBV5-6 and TRBJ1-6, with 7 positions matching TRBD1. The CDR3 has 14 amino acids. Germline V gene lookup returns CDR1 SGHDT and CDR2 YYEEEE. Trimming at V came to 4 bases and at J to 9 bases, leaving 7 bases not matched to a gene. The CDR3 region is CASSTRDRVSPLHF. The CDR3 bases are TGTGCCAGCAGCACACGGGACAGAGTTTCACCCCTCCACTTT. Full variable domain (rest looked up from reference TRBV5-6 and TRBJ1-6): DAGVTQSPTHLIKTRGQQVTLRCSPKSGHDTVSWYQQALGQGPQFIFQYYEEEERQRGNFPDRFSGHQFPNYSSELNVNALLLGDSALYLCASSTRDRVSPLHFGNGTRLTVT.

This clone was counted only a few times. This chain links TRBV9 with TRBJ2-5, with D possibly matching TRBD2 (5 bases). There are 13 residues in the CDR3. The V and J ends lost 4 bases and 5 bases respectively, with 12 bases between them. The V gene's germline CDR1 is SGDLS and CDR2 YYNGEE. In nucleotides, the CDR3 is TGTGCCAGCAGCCCTCGGGATCCCGAGACCCAGTACTTC. It codes for CASSPRDPETQYF.

The genes are TRBV2 and TRBJ2-7; 8 nucleotides line up with TRBD2. This CDR3 spans 17 amino acids. V lost 2 bases and J lost 1; bases outside the gene matches: 10. Germline lookup yields CDR1 SNHLY and CDR2 FYNNEI. The CDR3 DNA is TGTGCCAGCAGTGAACTCCTAGCGGGCACTCCTTCCTACGAGCAGTACTTC. Translated, it gives CASSELLAGTPSYEQYF.

This clone was observed a few times. J is TRBJ2-7 and V is TRBV6-5; D remains unclear. The germline CDR1 and CDR2 sequences are MNHEY and SVGAGI. CDR3 length: 15 residues. V was pared by 0 bases and J by 0 bases, with 9 bases between. The CDR3 sequence: CASSYSAGSSYEQYF. DNA for the CDR3: TGTGCCAGCAGTTACTCCGCAGGTAGCTCCTACGAGCAGTACTTC.

This clone occurred a few times. The V gene is TRBV9, the J gene TRBJ1-2; D call uncertain. The V end lost 0 bases, the J end lost 3 bases, and 12 bases lay between the germline ends. The CDR3 covers 15 residues. Looked up from germline, CDR1 is SGDLS and CDR2 is YYNGEE. The CDR3 DNA is TGTGCCAGCAGCGTAGCCCCGGACTCGTACTATGGCTACACCTTC. This translates into CASSVAPDSYYGYTF.

Comment on this clone: The junction differs from germline at one of its ends, possibly a read error. Other DNA sequences in this specimen translate into the identical CDR3. CDR3 amino acids: CASSYTGEGTEAFF. The CDR3 bases are TGTGCCAGCAGTTACACGGGAGAGGGCACTGAGGCTTTCTTT. The chain has TRBV6-5 and TRBJ1-1; D remains unclear. The CDR3 loop spans 14 amino acids. Germline V CDR1 and CDR2: MNHEY, SVGAGI.

Written as DNA, the CDR3 is TGCGCCAGCAGCCGGACTAGCGGCTCCAATGAGCAGTTCTTC. It specifies CASSRTSGSNEQFF. The rearrangement uses TRBV5-1 and TRBJ2-1, with 10 bases fitting TRBD2. CDR1 is SGHRS and CDR2 is YFSETQ in the germline V gene. With V trimmed by 4 bases and J by 6 bases, 4 bases remained unmatched. The CDR3 has 14 residues.